The rows below give T cell receptor beta chains drawn from one sample of a study of cytomegalovirus exposure and HLA in healthy donors. Sequencing used immunoSEQ multiplex PCR; TCRdb keeps in-frame clones, though not all of them. The table has over 120,000 clones, 65% to 80% seen once. Material for sequencing was PBMCs. These receptors came from a man younger than 40 in good health and CMV-seronegative. The CDR3 runs from the conserved cysteine through the conserved F or W. D genes are given only for firm matches. The size of a clone is reported for some rows only, either as once, few or many, or as a class for expanded clones.

TRBJ2-1 | . | . | TRBV28 | CASSFTGAVNEQFF
TRBJ1-4 | . | . | TRBV6-5 | CASSYDLEQGGKLFF
TRBJ2-3 | . | . | TRBV5-1 | CASSLWGRGTDTQYF
TRBJ2-3 | few | . | TRBV28 | CASSLRTGGGDTQYF
TRBJ1-5 | . | TRBD1 | TRBV5-6 | CASSSAQTGLGQPQHF
TRBJ1-1 | . | . | TRBV27 | CASSLRIGGGAEAFF
TRBJ2-3 | . | . | TRBV5-5 | CASSWTPGFTDTQYF
TRBJ1-2 | . | . | TRBV19 | CASQETADYGYTF
TRBJ2-7 | once | TRBD2 | TRBV4-2 | CASSQESGRNYEQYF
TRBJ2-5 | . | TRBD1 | TRBV27 | CASSLGGRGFETQYF
TRBJ2-1 | . | . | TRBV6-6 | CASTDGSSYNEQFF
TRBJ2-5 | few | TRBD2 | TRBV5-1 | CASRLAGESQETQYF
TRBJ1-4 | . | . | TRBV6-4 | CASSDFRVPKRSAGCEKLFF
TRBJ2-5 | . | . | TRBV30 | CAWSMAGYYGLPLWETQYF
TRBJ1-3 | once | . | TRBV2 | CASTIRDGGNTIYF
TRBJ2-2 | few | . | TRBV30 | CAWSAGFGELFF
TRBJ1-1 | . | . | TRBV7-2 | CASSPRTDHMNTEAFF
TRBJ1-2 | . | . | TRBV21-1 | CASSGQRPSGYTF
TRBJ2-2 | . | . | TRBV7-3 | CASSLTGSNTGELFF
TRBJ2-2 | . | TRBD2 | TRBV19 | CASSIGRALAGDTGELFF
TRBJ2-7 | . | TRBD2 | TRBV7-9 | CASSLAGTTYEQYF
TRBJ2-4 | . | . | TRBV7-9 | CASSPEGVAKNSQYF
TRBJ2-2 | few | . | TRBV5-1 | CASSPQGTLGTGELFF
TRBJ2-1 | few | . | TRBV11-2 | CASTPGVYNEQFF
TRBJ1-5 | . | . | TRBV18 | CASSLGRGNQPQHF
TRBJ2-3 | . | . | TRBV7-8 | CASSQGLPGKFTQYF
TRBJ1-1 | . | TRBD1 | TRBV28 | CASSSDQGQTNTEAFF
TRBJ2-3 | once | TRBD2 | TRBV9 | CASSVRLAGGLSTDTQYF
TRBJ2-1 | . | TRBD2 | TRBV6-4 | CASRAGTSGNEQFF
TRBJ1-1 | few | . | TRBV29-1 | CSVVPGLGTEAFF
TRBJ2-7 | . | TRBD1 | TRBV6-1 | CASSRQGEDEQYF
TRBJ1-2 | . | . | TRBV7-9 | CSSSLTRAYGYTF
TRBJ1-1 | few | . | TRBV14 | CASSLVRAEAFF
TRBJ1-5 | . | . | TRBV19 | CASSIIGRGNQPQHF
TRBJ1-2 | . | . | TRBV19 | CASRIGQTYGYTF
TRBJ2-1 | . | . | TRBV14 | CASSATITLNEQFF
TRBJ2-4 | . | . | TRBV11-2 | CASSPGQLLAKNSQYF
. | . | . | TRBV5-1 | CASSLSLVRSYEQYF
TRBJ2-1 | . | . | TRBV20-1 | CSATPDEQFF
TRBJ2-4 | . | . | TRBV5-1 | CASIMGLNLAKNIQYF
TRBJ2-7 | . | . | TRBV9 | CASSVDGWSYEQYF
TRBJ2-4 | . | TRBD1 | TRBV7-2 | CASSLTGGQNSQYF
TRBJ1-5 | few | . | TRBV6-5 | CASRFGPGGNQPQHF
TRBJ1-5 | . | . | TRBV30 | CAWSVAGSNQPQHF
TRBJ1-3 | . | . | TRBV5-4 | CASSLRSQAGNTIYF
TRBJ2-5 | few | TRBD1 | TRBV7-3 | CASSRDSQETQYF
TRBJ2-7 | few | TRBD2 | TRBV30 | CAWRATSGAYEQYF
TRBJ2-7 | . | . | TRBV6-6 | CASRQGGLSYEQYF
TRBJ2-1 | . | TRBD2 | TRBV19 | CASSILSGLAGHNEQFF
TRBJ2-3 | . | . | TRBV5-1 | CASSLGRRAGTDTQYF
TRBJ1-4 | . | . | TRBV28 | CAAGRANEKLFF
TRBJ2-2 | . | TRBD2 | TRBV23-1 | CASSHPGTSNTGELFF
TRBJ2-1 | . | . | TRBV5-5 | CASSYGQTTMGQFF